This is a list of T cell receptor beta chains from one sample in a study of cytomegalovirus exposure and HLA in healthy donors. Profiling relied on immunoSEQ multiplex PCR, and the TCRdb table lists in-frame clones only, not all of them. The table shows approximately 140,000 clones, with roughly 80% occurring only once. Sequencing was carried out using PBMCs. The source is a woman in her fifties or sixties in good health and CMV-seronegative. Each CDR3 is given without its conserved first and last residue.

CDR3	V	J
ASSWGGTYPTDTQY	TRBV7-2	TRBJ2-3
ASSQGSYSGNTIY	TRBV7-2	TRBJ1-3
ASSRLREIEAF	TRBV11-2	TRBJ1-1
ASSLIFTGYGYT	TRBV27	TRBJ1-2
ASSSGTSGGQETQY	TRBV7-2	TRBJ2-5
AISVRQTYYGYT	TRBV10-3	TRBJ1-2
ASSLGGFNEQF	TRBV7-2	TRBJ2-1
ASSQGPFIEEKLF	TRBV5-6	TRBJ1-4
ASSPGQYDEQY	TRBV14	TRBJ2-7
ASYLRYGGSYEQY	TRBV27	TRBJ2-7
ISRDNSNYGYT	TRBV29-1	TRBJ1-2
ASSQDSSGGSYEQY	TRBV4-3	TRBJ2-7
ASRTGANTGELF	TRBV7-2	TRBJ2-2
ASSLGLDYNEQF	TRBV11-2	TRBJ2-1
ASSQTENFEETQY	TRBV11-2	TRBJ2-5
ATSDYGGEKLF	TRBV15	TRBJ1-4
ASSHDRDQPQH	TRBV6-5	TRBJ1-5
ASSGWDYPGNEQF	TRBV9	TRBJ2-1
ASSSEGTTNEKLF	TRBV19	TRBJ1-4